Listed here are 2 T cell receptor beta chains from one sample, sequenced in a study of blood T cell repertoires in COVID-19 (dated by TCRdb to 2019 to 2021). The method behind the library was the immunoSEQ multiplex PCR assay. The table was pulled from immuneACCESS by TCRdb, which kept in-frame rearrangements only. Such tables lose some clones; where checked, under half of the loss comes from unresolved V genes, and the rest has no known cause. A total of approximately 50,000 clones appear in this sample, about 90% of them only once. 5.5% to 8% of the sample lies in the top ten. Material for sequencing was peripheral blood. The source of these receptors is a man aged 50-59 years with active COVID-19.

J is TRBJ1-2 and V is TRBV7-2; TRBD1 might be the D (6 bases). This CDR3 is built from 14 residues. V was trimmed by 4 bases and J by 8 bases, leaving 17 bases between them. The germline V gene encodes CDR1 SGHTA and CDR2 FQGNSA. CDR3 sequence: CASSSQGTMFGYTF. The CDR3 DNA reads as TGTGCCAGCAGCTCACAGGGTACTATGTTCGGCTACACCTTC.

Worth noting for this clone: The same CDR3 can be traced to other DNA sequences in this sample. The V gene is TRBV18, the J gene TRBJ2-5; D unclear. The CDR3 spans 11 residues. Germline loops: CDR1 KGHSH, CDR2 LQKENI. Trimming took 5 bases from V and 2 from J, leaving 3 bases between them. CDR3 region: CASSSQETQYF. CDR3 DNA sequence: TGTGCCAGCTCATCACAAGAGACCCAGTACTTC.